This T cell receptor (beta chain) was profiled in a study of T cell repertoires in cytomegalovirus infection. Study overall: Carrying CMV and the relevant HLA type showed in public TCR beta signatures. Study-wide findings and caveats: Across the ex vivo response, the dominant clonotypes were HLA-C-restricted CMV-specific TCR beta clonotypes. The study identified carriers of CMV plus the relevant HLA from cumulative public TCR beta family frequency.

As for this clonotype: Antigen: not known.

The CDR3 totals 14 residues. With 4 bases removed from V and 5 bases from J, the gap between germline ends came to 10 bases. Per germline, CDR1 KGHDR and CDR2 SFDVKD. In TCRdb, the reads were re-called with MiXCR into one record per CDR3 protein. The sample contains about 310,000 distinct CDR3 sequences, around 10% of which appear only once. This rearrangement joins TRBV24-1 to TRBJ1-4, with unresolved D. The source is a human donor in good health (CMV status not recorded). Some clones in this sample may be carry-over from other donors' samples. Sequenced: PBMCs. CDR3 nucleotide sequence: TGTGCCACCAGTGACCCGAACTCAAATGAAAAACTGTTTTTT. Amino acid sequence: CATSDPNSNEKLFF.